Listed below are T cell receptor beta chains from one sample, sequenced in a study of blood T cell repertoires in COVID-19. Sequencing used immunoSEQ multiplex PCR; TCRdb keeps in-frame clones, though not all of them. The sample has fewer than 150,000 clones; about 90% are singletons. The sequenced material came from peripheral blood. Source of these receptors: a man aged 45-65 years with active or convalescent COVID-19. Both conserved end residues are trimmed from each CDR3. Only some rows state a clone size, as once, few, many or a class for expanded clones.

few,TRBJ2-3,TRBV9,ASSVSGRPDTQY
-,TRBJ2-5,TRBV28,ASSPIGRLETQY
-,TRBJ1-1,TRBV24-1,ATSDWTFTEAF
-,TRBJ1-1,TRBV30,AWSRGQFGEAF
-,TRBJ2-1,TRBV7-9,ASRPVLTRNEQF
few,TRBJ2-1,TRBV28,ASSHGTRFSYNEQF
once,TRBJ1-4,TRBV28,ASSLGGLNEKLF
-,TRBJ1-5,TRBV19,ASSTPYGSNQPQH
few,TRBJ1-2,TRBV9,ASSVGTDYGYT
few,TRBJ2-1,TRBV7-9,ASSFGRGSPPF
once,TRBJ1-1,TRBV7-3,ASSLTRGSKTEAF
-,TRBJ2-1,TRBV9,ASSDTSGTLYNEQF
few,TRBJ2-3,TRBV30,AWSVKGADTQY
-,TRBJ2-7,TRBV28,ASRGAGTGSYEQY
-,TRBJ2-3,TRBV2,ASSVAGLAVRDTQY
-,TRBJ1-2,TRBV30,AWSWTGTWNYGYT
-,TRBJ1-4,TRBV7-6,ASSSTGGPNEKLF
-,TRBJ2-2,TRBV2,ASSSSSGRNTGELF
-,TRBJ2-7,TRBV6-5,ASRNQGYSDEQY
-,TRBJ2-3,TRBV11-3,ASSLGLAGLDTQY
once,TRBJ2-2,TRBV6-4,ASSGTADTGELF
-,TRBJ1-1,TRBV19,ASSRTGGAEAF
-,TRBJ2-1,TRBV5-4,ASSLGGASGNNEQF
-,TRBJ2-1,TRBV9,ASSSSGGSYNEQF
few,TRBJ2-2,TRBV4-1,ASSQVGLAKNTGELF
-,TRBJ2-3,TRBV2,ASSETGLKDTQY
-,TRBJ1-2,TRBV23-1,ASRTGLLGDT
-,TRBJ1-2,TRBV5-1,ASSQRTGENYGYT
-,TRBJ1-6,TRBV27,ASRGLENSPLH
-,TRBJ1-4,TRBV27,ASSSTGVTNEKLF
-,TRBJ1-4,TRBV4-1,ASSQDGATNEKLF
-,TRBJ1-4,TRBV2,ASSGQVGEKLF
-,TRBJ1-1,TRBV6-5,ASTDNTEAF
-,TRBJ2-7,TRBV29-1,SVGPAEPYEQY
-,TRBJ2-1,TRBV19,ASSVGSGRAREQF
once,TRBJ2-7,TRBV5-1,ASSSTSGFYEQY
-,TRBJ1-6,TRBV3-1/TRBV3-2,ASSPQAFGSPLH
-,TRBJ2-1,TRBV6-5,ASGRASGRSNEQF
-,TRBJ2-3,TRBV25-1,ASAADTQY
-,TRBJ2-7,TRBV20-1,SASRDILYEQY
few,TRBJ2-7,TRBV25-1,ASSDFPRGYTYEQY
-,TRBJ2-1,TRBV2,ASSGREEQF
-,TRBJ2-7,TRBV12-3/TRBV12-4,ASSLTSEQY
-,TRBJ2-6,TRBV5-1,ASRAQGNGANVLT
-,TRBJ1-4,TRBV3-1/TRBV3-2,ASSRYTGPTNEKLF
-,TRBJ2-6,TRBV29-1,SAQKPGANVLT
once,TRBJ2-1,TRBV19,ASSNAGPRRGYNEQF
-,TRBJ2-7,TRBV7-9,ASSFGVIGEQY
-,TRBJ1-5,TRBV15,ATSRDRAQPQH
-,TRBJ1-4,TRBV19,ASSFRRTAEKLF
-,TRBJ2-3,TRBV5-1,ASGGRAWGDTQY
-,TRBJ2-5,TRBV7-9,ASSPTTLQETQY
-,TRBJ1-4,TRBV28,ASSPLGEKLF
-,TRBJ2-3,TRBV4-2,ASSPGLAGDDTQY
few,TRBJ2-2,TRBV27,ASSLRTSTTGELF
-,TRBJ2-7,TRBV24-1,ATSRDRDHEQY
-,TRBJ2-7,TRBV15,ATSRVELAGEVKREYEQY
-,TRBJ2-1,TRBV9,ASSVAAGSYNEQF
few,TRBJ1-6,TRBV6-5,ASKGQGVNSPLH